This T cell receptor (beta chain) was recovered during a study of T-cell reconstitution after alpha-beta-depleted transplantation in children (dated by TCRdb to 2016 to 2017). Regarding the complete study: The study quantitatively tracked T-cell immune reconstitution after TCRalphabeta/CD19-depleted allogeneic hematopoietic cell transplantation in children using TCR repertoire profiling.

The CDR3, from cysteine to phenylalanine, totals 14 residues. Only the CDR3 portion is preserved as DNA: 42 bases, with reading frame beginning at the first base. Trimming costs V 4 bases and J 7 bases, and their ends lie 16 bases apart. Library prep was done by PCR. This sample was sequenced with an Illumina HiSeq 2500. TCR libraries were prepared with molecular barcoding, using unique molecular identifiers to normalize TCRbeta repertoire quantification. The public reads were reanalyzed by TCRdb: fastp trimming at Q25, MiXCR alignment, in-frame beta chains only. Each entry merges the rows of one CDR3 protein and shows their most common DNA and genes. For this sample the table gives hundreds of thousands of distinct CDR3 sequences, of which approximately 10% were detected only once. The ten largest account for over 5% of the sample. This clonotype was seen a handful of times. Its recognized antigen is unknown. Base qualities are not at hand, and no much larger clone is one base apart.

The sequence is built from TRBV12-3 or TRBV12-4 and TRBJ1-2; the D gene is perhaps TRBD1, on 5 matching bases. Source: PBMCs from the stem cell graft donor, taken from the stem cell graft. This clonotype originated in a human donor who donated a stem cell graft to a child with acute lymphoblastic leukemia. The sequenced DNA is TGTGCCAGCAGTTGGACTGGAAATGGGGGTGGCTACACCTTC. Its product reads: CASSWTGNGGGYTF.